These 9 T cell receptor beta chains came from one sample sequenced in a study of early T cells in non-severe SARS-CoV-2 infection. TCRdb re-called the 5' RACE reads through MiXCR, storing one row per CDR3 protein. The data contain over 80,000 distinct CDR3 sequences, less than 15% of them singletons. Sequenced here: whole blood, sampled at baseline. Receptor source: an adult who was a healthcare worker with PCR-confirmed SARS-CoV-2 infection or an uninfected control (not recorded which).

This clonotype was observed a handful of times. The chain employs TRBV10-3 and TRBJ1-2; D gene unclear. The V end was cut by 4 bases, the J end by 0 bases, with 6 bases between. The CDR3 extends over 13 amino acids. From germline, CDR1 is ENHRY and CDR2 SYGVKD. CDR3 residues: CAISGQTNYGYTF. The CDR3 bases are TGTGCCATCAGTGGGCAGACTAACTATGGCTACACCTTC.

The J gene is TRBJ2-3, the V gene TRBV4-2; D not resolved. CDR1 LGHNA and CDR2 YNFKEQ come from the germline V gene. With 2 bases removed from V and 0 bases from J, the gap between germline ends came to 6 bases. This CDR3 comprises 14 residues. CDR3 DNA: TGTGCCAGCAGCCAACAAACTAGCACAGATACGCAGTATTTT. It specifies CASSQQTSTDTQYF.

This clonotype was counted a few times. The chain carries TRBV7-3 and TRBJ1-1; D is unclear. V gave up 2 bases and J gave up 1 base, with 5 bases separating them. In germline, CDR1 is SGHTA, CDR2 FQGTGA. This CDR3 contains 13 residues. CDR3 residues: CASSLQSNTEAFF. CDR3 nucleotides: TGTGCCAGCAGCTTACAGTCGAACACTGAAGCTTTCTTT.

Points on this clonotype: The junction departs from the called germline gene at one end, perhaps through a read error. The rearrangement joins TRBV12-3 or TRBV12-4 to TRBJ1-5; D uncertain. The CDR3 runs 12 residues. The CDR3 DNA is TGTGCCAGCACTTTAGGAGACCAGCCCCAGCATTTT. It codes for CASTLGDQPQHF.

The rearrangement joins TRBV29-1 to TRBJ2-7; tentative D call: TRBD1 (6 bases). The ends were cut back, 7 bases at V and 7 bases at J, with 17 bases in the middle. Germline CDR1 and CDR2: SQVTM and ANQGSEA. The CDR3 runs 12 residues. In nucleotides, the CDR3 is TGCAGCGCCCTCGACAGGACTGGGGAGCAGTACTTC. Its protein is CSALDRTGEQYF.

The gene calls are TRBV7-6 and TRBJ2-1; possibly TRBD2 for D (5 bases). Trimming took 1 base from V and 0 from J, leaving 10 bases between them. This CDR3 comprises 16 residues. The germline V gene has CDR1 SGHVS and CDR2 FNYEAQ. The CDR3 spells CASSLEVGSSYNEQFF. DNA for the CDR3: TGTGCCAGCAGCTTAGAAGTAGGGAGCTCCTACAATGAGCAGTTCTTC.

The chain couples TRBV19 to TRBJ1-6; D possibly corresponds to TRBD1 (5 bases). The V and J ends lost 6 bases and 7 bases respectively, with 13 bases between them. CDR3 size: 14 residues. The germline V gene encodes CDR1 LNHDA and CDR2 SQIVND (reference sequence). The CDR3 is CASSPEDTNSPLHF. The CDR3 DNA follows: TGTGCCAGTAGCCCGGAGGACACCAATTCACCCCTCCACTTT.

The gene calls are TRBV7-2 and TRBJ2-7, with D perhaps TRBD1 or TRBD2 (5 bases each). Germline loops: CDR1 SGHTA, CDR2 FQGNSA. CDR3 length: 14 amino acids. V lost 2 bases to trimming and J lost 5 bases, with 13 bases between them. DNA for the CDR3: TGTGCCAGCAGCTTATTGTTCCGGGGCCACGAGCAGTACTTC. Translating it yields CASSLLFRGHEQYF.

V is TRBV2 and J is TRBJ2-1; weak D call: TRBD1 (5 bases). Trimming pared 2 bases from V and 2 bases from J, leaving 10 bases between. In germline, CDR1 is SNHLY, CDR2 FYNNEI. This CDR3 has 15 residues. The CDR3 here is CASSEYRGTYNEQFF. The CDR3 DNA reads TGTGCCAGCAGTGAATATAGGGGTACCTACAATGAGCAGTTCTTC.